The 23 T cell receptor beta chains below come from one sample, sequenced in a study of blood T cell repertoires in COVID-19. This table comes from immunoSEQ multiplex PCR, and its TCRdb copy is limited to in-frame clones, with some not included. Of 80,000 to 100,000 clones in the sample, 70% to 90% were seen once. The material sequenced was peripheral blood. All receptors derive from a man aged 65 to 79 with acute or convalescent COVID-19.

The V call is TRBV18, the J call TRBJ1-2; D is undetermined. This CDR3 is 13 amino acids long. V lost 5 bases and J lost 7, with 14 bases in between. CDR1 KGHSH and CDR2 LQKENI come from the germline V gene. Written as DNA, the CDR3 is TGTGCCAGCTCAACAACATCGGGTCGTGGCTACACCTTC. This gives the protein CASSTTSGRGYTF. Full variable domain (outside the CDR3, taken from reference TRBV18 and TRBJ1-2): NAGVMQNPRHLVRRRGQEARLRCSPMKGHSHVYWYRQLPEEGLKFMVYLQKENIIDESGMPKERFSAEFPKEGPSILRIQQVVRGDSAAYFCASSTTSGRGYTFGSGTRLTVV.

In nucleotides, the CDR3 is TGTGCCAGCAGCCCGCGGACTAGCGGGAAGGCAGATACGCAGTATTTT. It translates to CASSPRTSGKADTQYF. The rearrangement links TRBV5-4 to TRBJ2-3; TRBD2 matches at 12 bases. CDR1 SGHNT and CDR2 YYREEE come from the germline V gene (reference sequence). Trimming took 4 bases from V and 4 from J; bases not matched to a gene: 7. The CDR3 loop spans 16 amino acids.

The chain combines TRBV11-3 with TRBJ2-3, with 7 bases lining up with TRBD2. This CDR3 region has 15 residues. CDR1 SGHNT and CDR2 YENEEA come from the germline V gene. The V segment lost 3 bases and the J segment 2 bases; nucleotides outside the gene matches: 5. DNA of the CDR3: TGTGCCAGCAGCTTGGGAGGGGTCCTCACAGATACGCAGTATTTT. The encoded protein is CASSLGGVLTDTQYF.

The V call is TRBV28, the J call TRBJ1-3; possibly TRBD1 for D (5 bases). V lost 8 bases, J lost 2 bases, and 10 bases lay in between. The germline gives CDR1 MDHEN, CDR2 SYDVKM. This CDR3 is built from 13 residues. CDR3: CASGATTGNTIYF. CDR3 nucleotide sequence: TGTGCCAGCGGGGCTACTACTGGAAACACCATATATTTT.

Only a few counts were recorded for this clone. V gene TRBV6-1 combines with J gene TRBJ1-2; 8 bases are a match to TRBD1. J lost 5 bases, V lost 2 bases, and 7 bases had no gene match. Germline CDR1 reads MNHNS; CDR2 reads SASEGT. CDR3 length: 15 residues. Written as DNA, the CDR3 is TGTGCCAGCAGTGAACTAAGGACAGGGCCGTATGGCTACACCTTC. Its translation: CASSELRTGPYGYTF.

The chain joins TRBV24-1 to TRBJ1-2, with TRBD1 identical over 7 bases. In germline, CDR1 is KGHDR, CDR2 SFDVKD. The CDR3 runs to 16 residues. With V trimmed by 0 bases and J by 7 bases, 10 bases remained unmatched. The CDR3 DNA reads TGTGCCACCAGTGATTTGGGGATACAGGGGAGGAGTGGCTACACCTTC. Its protein is CATSDLGIQGRSGYTF.

V and J are TRBV19 and TRBJ2-5; TRBD1 is a possible D gene (5 bases). The V gene's germline CDR1 is LNHDA and CDR2 SQIVND (reference sequence). This CDR3 has 14 amino acids. V was clipped by 3 bases and J by 4 bases, with 12 bases between them. CDR3 amino acids: CASSISPGPETQYF. CDR3 nucleotides: TGTGCCAGTAGTATCAGTCCAGGGCCAGAGACCCAGTACTTC.

The V call is TRBV9, the J call TRBJ1-6; D call uncertain. Germline assignment: CDR1 SGDLS and CDR2 YYNGEE. There are 15 residues in the CDR3. Trimming stripped 4 bases from V and 9 bases from J, with 17 bases between. CDR3 loop: CASSPTTITSSPLHF. The CDR3 DNA sequence: TGTGCCAGCAGCCCCACTACTATAACGAGTTCACCCCTCCACTTT. The whole variable domain, filled in from reference TRBV9 and TRBJ1-6, reads DSGVTQTPKHLITATGQRVTLRCSPRSGDLSVYWYQQSLDQGLQFLIQYYNGEERAKGNILERFSAQQFPDLHSELNLSSLELGDSALYFCASSPTTITSSPLHFGNGTRLTVT.

This sequence joins TRBV18 and TRBJ1-5; D not resolved. The CDR3 has 15 amino acids. Per germline, CDR1 KGHSH and CDR2 LQKENI. Trimming took off 1 base at V and 0 bases at J, with 7 bases between the two ends. The CDR3 spells CASSPQYSSNQPQHF. CDR3 DNA: TGTGCCAGCTCACCACAGTATAGTAGCAATCAGCCCCAGCATTTT.

This clone was found once. The rearrangement links TRBV19 to TRBJ1-2; the D is unclear. Germline V gives CDR1 LNHDA, CDR2 SQIVND (reference sequence). V lost 6 bases and J 2 bases, leaving 10 bases between the germline ends. The CDR3 totals 13 residues. In nucleotides, the CDR3 is TGTGCCAGTAGACAGTCCCTAAACTATGGCTACACCTTC. Translated: CASRQSLNYGYTF. Variable domain in full (rest from reference TRBV19 and TRBJ1-2): DGGITQSPKYLFRKEGQNVTLSCEQNLNHDAMYWYRQDPGQGLRLIYYSQIVNDFQKGDIAEGYSVSREKKESFPLTVTSAQKNPTAFYLCASRQSLNYGYTFGSGTRLTVV.

This clone was recorded a few times. The V and J genes are TRBV12-3 or TRBV12-4 and TRBJ2-3; TRBD2 might be the D (5 bases). V gave up 6 bases and J gave up 5 bases, with 12 bases separating them. This CDR3 comprises 13 residues. This CDR3 is CASRYGVKDTQYF. CDR3 coding DNA: TGTGCCAGCAGATACGGGGTGAAAGATACGCAGTATTTT.

V is TRBV12-3 or TRBV12-4 and J is TRBJ1-1, with 8 positions matching TRBD1. The CDR3 has 12 amino acids. J lost 5 bases, V lost 6 bases, and 2 bases had no gene match. The CDR3 protein is CASRDRVTEAFF. CDR3 in DNA: TGTGCCAGCAGGGACAGGGTTACTGAAGCTTTCTTT.

This rearrangement joins TRBV10-3 to TRBJ1-2, with TRBD1 matching over 7 bases. CDR3 length: 14 amino acids. CDR1 and CDR2 from the germline V gene are ENHRY and SYGVKD. After removal of 0 bases from V and 6 bases from J, the junction contained 4 bases not matched to a gene. The CDR3 is CAISESKTGHGYTF. In DNA, the CDR3 is TGTGCCATCAGTGAGTCGAAGACAGGGCATGGCTACACCTTC.

The chain recombines TRBV5-1 with TRBJ1-6; maybe TRBD1 (5 bases). Germline V gene sequence: CDR1 SGHRS, CDR2 YFSETQ. The CDR3 consists of 15 residues. Trimming removed 1 base from V and 1 base from J, with 6 bases in between. CDR3 in amino acids: CASSLSGSYNSPLHF. The CDR3 region has the DNA TGCGCCAGCAGCTTGTCAGGGTCCTATAATTCACCCCTCCACTTT.

The chain couples TRBV5-4 to TRBJ2-2; 7 nucleotides align to TRBD2. This CDR3 region has 14 residues. V shed 2 bases and J 3 bases; nucleotides not matched to a gene: 1. Germline V CDR1 and CDR2: SGHNT, YYREEE (reference sequence). The CDR3 loop is CASSLAGHTGELFF. CDR3 coding DNA: TGTGCCAGCAGCTTAGCGGGGCACACCGGGGAGCTGTTTTTT. Complete variable domain (other parts from reference TRBV5-4 and TRBJ2-2): ETGVTQSPTHLIKTRGQQVTLRCSSQSGHNTVSWYQQALGQGPQFIFQYYREEENGRGNFPPRFSGLQFPNYSSELNVNALELDDSALYLCASSLAGHTGELFFGEGSRLTVL.

CDR3 in DNA: TGTGCCAGTAGTTCGACAGGGTCCCCTAATGAAAAACTGTTTTTT. This encodes CASSSTGSPNEKLFF. The chain has TRBV19 and TRBJ1-4; 7 bases are a match to TRBD1. Trimming took 5 bases from V and 3 from J; bases not matched to a gene: 6. The CDR3 consists of 15 residues. Germline loops: CDR1 LNHDA, CDR2 SQIVND (reference sequence).

V and J are TRBV5-1 and TRBJ1-1; TRBD1 is a possible D gene (6 bases). Between the trimmed V and J ends, which lost 2 bases and 4 bases, there was a span of 9 bases. CDR1 and CDR2 from the germline V gene are SGHRS and YFSETQ. CDR3 size: 13 residues. CDR3 sequence (DNA): TGCGCCAGCAGCTTATCAGGGGCCACTGAAGCTTTCTTT. It is translated as CASSLSGATEAFF.

J is TRBJ2-7 and V is TRBV11-2; 10 bases line up with TRBD2. Germline V lookup: CDR1 SGHAT, CDR2 FQNNGV. The CDR3 length is 15 residues. V dropped 1 base and J dropped 1; count of bases not matched to a gene: 1. The CDR3 DNA reads as TGTGCCAGCAGCTTAGTTAGCGGGGGGTCCTACGAGCAGTACTTC. It specifies CASSLVSGGSYEQYF.

V is TRBV21-1 and J is TRBJ2-5; the table's D gene call, TRBD2, was not cross checked with the DNA. TRBV21-1 is designated a pseudogene. This CDR3 is 17 amino acids long. CDR3: CASSPGRGPGSEETQYF. CDR3 nucleotides: TGTGCCAGCAGCCCAGGGCGGGGCCCAGGTAGCGAAGAGACCCAGTACTTC.

The chain has TRBV6-5 and TRBJ2-3; the D gene is possibly TRBD1 (5 bases). Germline CDR1 reads MNHEY; CDR2 reads SVGAGI. Deletions cut 9 bases from V and 2 bases from J, with 12 bases between. The CDR3 has 13 residues. The CDR3 reads CASLDTFTDTQYF. CDR3 DNA sequence: TGTGCCAGTCTGGACACCTTCACAGATACGCAGTATTTT.

The sample holds a few counts of this clone. The chain couples TRBV13 to TRBJ2-7, with TRBD2 matching over 9 bases. Trimming removed 5 bases from V and 4 bases from J; junction bases left unmatched: 9. The CDR3 totals 15 residues. Per germline, CDR1 PRHDT and CDR2 FYEKMQ (reference sequence). Written as DNA, the CDR3 is TGTGCCAGCAGCCGCCGTAGCGGGGGATGGTACGAGCAGTACTTC. Translating gives CASSRRSGGWYEQYF.

The chain uses TRBV2 and TRBJ2-4; weak D call: TRBD1 (5 bases). The CDR3 runs to 14 residues. From germline, CDR1 is SNHLY and CDR2 FYNNEI. V shed 4 bases and J shed 8 bases, with 15 bases lying between them. For the CDR3, the DNA is TGTGCCAGCAGTGTTAGTAAGGGGTGGGACATTCAGTACTTC. It specifies CASSVSKGWDIQYF.

The chain joins TRBV5-1 to TRBJ1-1, with a tentative D call TRBD1 (6 bases). Deletions cut 2 bases from V and 4 bases from J, with 24 bases between. The CDR3 has 18 residues. Germline CDR1 and CDR2: SGHRS and YFSETQ. CDR3 in DNA: TGCGCCAGCAGCTTAGATACAGGGATTGGAGTCCCTGTCACTGAAGCTTTCTTT. This sequence encodes CASSLDTGIGVPVTEAFF. The whole variable domain, filled in from reference TRBV5-1 and TRBJ1-1, reads KAGVTQTPRYLIKTRGQQVTLSCSPISGHRSVSWYQQTPGQGLQFLFEYFSETQRNKGNFPGRFSGRQFSNSRSEMNVSTLELGDSALYLCASSLDTGIGVPVTEAFFGQGTRLTVV.